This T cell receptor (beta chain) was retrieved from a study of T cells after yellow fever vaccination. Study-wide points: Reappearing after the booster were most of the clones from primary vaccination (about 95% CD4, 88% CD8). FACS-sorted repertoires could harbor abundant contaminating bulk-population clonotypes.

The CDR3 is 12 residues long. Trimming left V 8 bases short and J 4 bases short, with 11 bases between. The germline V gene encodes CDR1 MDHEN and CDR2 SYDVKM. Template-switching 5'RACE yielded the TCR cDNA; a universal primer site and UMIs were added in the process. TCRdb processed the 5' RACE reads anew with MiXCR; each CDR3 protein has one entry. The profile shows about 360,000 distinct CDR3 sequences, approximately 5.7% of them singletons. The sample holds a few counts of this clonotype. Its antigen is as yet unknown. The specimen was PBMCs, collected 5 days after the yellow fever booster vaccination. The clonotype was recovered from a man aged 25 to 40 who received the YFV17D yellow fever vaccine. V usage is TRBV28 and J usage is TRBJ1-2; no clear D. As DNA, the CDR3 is TGTGCCAGCGGAACCGGGATCTATGGCTACACCTTC. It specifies CASGTGIYGYTF.